This T cell receptor beta chain was sequenced in a study of control samples from healthy donors and cancer patients. This clone was seen just once. Method: immunoSEQ multiplex PCR; TCRdb's copy keeps in-frame clones and lacks some. The sample lists approximately 50,000 clones, around 90% occurring once. Trimming removed 4 bases from V and 2 bases from J, with 11 bases in between. The CDR3 runs 15 residues. Looked up from germline, CDR1 is PRHDT and CDR2 is FYEKMQ (reference sequence). The clonotype comes from a man aged 30 to 45 with colorectal cancer. Sample: PBMCs. V usage is TRBV13 and J usage is TRBJ2-2; D is ambiguous. CDR3 nucleotides: TGTGCCAGCAGCTCTGAAGAGCAAAACACCGGGGAGCTGTTTTTT. This gives the protein CASSSEEQNTGELFF. Full variable domain (rest looked up from reference TRBV13 and TRBJ2-2): AAGVIQSPRHLIKEKRETATLKCYPIPRHDTVYWYQQGPGQDPQFLISFYEKMQSDKGSIPDRFSAQQFSDYHSELNMSSLELGDSALYFCASSSEEQNTGELFFGEGSRLTVL.